Listed here are 20 T cell receptor beta chains from one sample, sequenced in a study of human T cells and chemical hapten exposure. TCRdb reprocessed the RACE reads via MiXCR and lists one record per CDR3 protein. The data hold under 130,000 distinct CDR3 sequences, with 30% to 35% observed a single time. As to time point: patch test 3, about 24 weeks after DPC sensitization. The treatment: therapeutic diphenylcyclopropenone sensitization with weekly scalp DPC. Sample: whole blood, taken in connection with sensitization to the hapten diphenylcyclopropenone (DPC). The receptors were sampled from a man in his forties with alopecia areata. Some clones in this sample may be carry-over from other donors' samples.

This clonotype came up a few times. The chain joins TRBV5-6 to TRBJ2-3; tentatively, D is TRBD2 (5 bases). Per the germline V gene, CDR1 is SGHDT and CDR2 is YYEEEE. The germline V and J ends were trimmed by 0 bases and 2 bases, with 10 bases remaining between them. The CDR3 is 15 residues long. CDR3 nucleotides: TGTGCCAGCAGCTTGGACTGGCTAGCCACAGATACGCAGTATTTT. Translated: CASSLDWLATDTQYF.

There are a few counts of this clonotype. This rearrangement joins TRBV11-2 to TRBJ2-5; D is possibly TRBD1 or TRBD2 (7 bases each). Trimming took off 4 bases at V and 1 base at J, with 25 bases between the two ends. CDR3 length: 19 amino acids. The V gene's germline CDR1 is SGHAT and CDR2 FQNNGV. The CDR3 region is CASSSPPPRGGGPQETQYF. The CDR3, as DNA: TGTGCCAGCAGCTCCCCACCTCCCAGGGGGGGAGGGCCCCAAGAGACCCAGTACTTC. The full variable domain, completed using reference TRBV11-2 and TRBJ2-5, is EAGVAQSPRYKIIEKRQSVAFWCNPISGHATLYWYQQILGQGPKLLIQFQNNGVVDDSQLPKDRFSAERLKGVDSTLKIQPAKLEDSAVYLCASSSPPPRGGGPQETQYFGPGTRLLVL.

The rearrangement uses TRBV5-4 and TRBJ2-1; D is undetermined. The length of the CDR3 is 13 residues. Germline V gene data show CDR1 as SGHNT and CDR2 as YYREEE (reference sequence). Trimming cost V 2 bases and J 7 bases, with 10 bases left between them. CDR3 DNA: TGTGCCAGCAGCTTTCGTGGGGTTAATGAGCAGTTCTTC. This codes for CASSFRGVNEQFF.

By share of the sample, this clonotype is medium-sized. The chain is built from TRBV29-1 and TRBJ1-1; D gene unclear. CDR1 is SQVTM and CDR2 is ANQGSEA in the germline V gene. CDR3 length: 11 amino acids. Trimming left V 2 bases short and J 1 base short, with 2 bases between. This CDR3 reads CSVETNTEAFF. In DNA form, the CDR3 reads TGCAGCGTTGAAACGAACACTGAAGCTTTCTTT.

This clonotype has more than one count but fewer than ten. This rearrangement joins TRBV20-1 to TRBJ2-3; 8 bases are shared with TRBD2. The V and J ends lost 6 bases and 8 bases, in that order; junction bases with no gene match: 13. Germline V gives CDR1 DFQATT, CDR2 SNEGSKA (reference sequence). This CDR3 has 14 residues. The CDR3 here is CSASRGTRTSTQYF. In DNA form, the CDR3 reads TGCAGTGCCAGCCGGGGGACTAGAACGAGTACGCAGTATTTT.

At least ten counts were recorded for this clonotype. The chain recombines TRBV13 with TRBJ1-3, with a possible D match to TRBD1 (5 bases). CDR3 length: 16 residues. Germline assignment: CDR1 PRHDT and CDR2 FYEKMQ (reference sequence). The V end lost 3 bases, the J end lost 1 base, and 13 bases lay between the germline ends. In DNA form, the CDR3 reads TGTGCCAGCAGCTTTGGGGGAACGTGGTCTGGAAACACCATATATTTT. This sequence encodes CASSFGGTWSGNTIYF.

The V and J genes are TRBV24-1 and TRBJ2-3; maybe TRBD1 (5 bases). Germline lookup yields CDR1 KGHDR and CDR2 SFDVKD. Deletions cut 0 bases from V and 2 bases from J, with 11 bases between. CDR3 length: 16 amino acids. The CDR3 DNA reads as TGTGCCACCAGTGATTTGAAGGGGCCAGCCACAGATACGCAGTATTTT. It encodes CATSDLKGPATDTQYF.

The chain employs TRBV21-1 and TRBJ2-1; TRBD1 reflects the table's D call only, with no check against the DNA. TRBV21-1 is tagged as a pseudogene. The CDR3 has 18 amino acids. The CDR3 DNA is TGTGCCAGCAGCAAAGAACAGCGGGGGACGACAGGGGGGAATGAGCAGTTCTTC. It yields the protein CASSKEQRGTTGGNEQFF.

The chain recombines TRBV11-3 with TRBJ2-1, with a possible D match to TRBD2 (6 bases). Germline V gene sequence: CDR1 SGHNT, CDR2 YENEEA. V dropped 7 bases and J dropped 6 bases, with 16 bases sitting between them. The CDR3 is 14 residues long. The DNA for the CDR3 is TGTGCCAGCACCTTTAGCGGATGGGGCAATGAGCAGTTCTTC. Its translation is CASTFSGWGNEQFF.

In this sample, this clonotype turned up a few times. The chain couples TRBV21-1 to TRBJ2-7; no check of the table's D call, TRBD2, against the DNA was made. TRBV21-1 is termed a pseudogene. The CDR3 spans 16 residues. DNA for the CDR3: TGTGCCAGCAGCAAGACGGGCCGGGGACTAGCCTACGAGCAGTACGTC. Its translation: CASSKTGRGLAYEQYV.

This clonotype was seen a single time. This chain connects TRBV7-6 to TRBJ2-5, with D perhaps matching TRBD1 (6 bases). V was shortened by 5 bases and J by 9 bases, with 25 bases between the two germline ends. The CDR3 sequence is 16 residues long. In germline, CDR1 is SGHVS, CDR2 FNYEAQ. The CDR3 loop reads CASSLGARDNFLSQYF. The DNA for the CDR3 is TGTGCCAGCAGCCTAGGCGCCAGGGACAACTTCCTCTCCCAGTACTTC. Full variable domain (missing parts from reference TRBV7-6 and TRBJ2-5): GAGVSQSPRYKVTKRGQDVALRCDPISGHVSLYWYRQALGQGPEFLTYFNYEAQQDKSGLPNDRFSAERPEGSISTLTIQRTEQRDSAMYRCASSLGARDNFLSQYFGPGTRLLVL.

The chain carries TRBV3-1 and TRBJ1-1; 7 bases are shared with TRBD1. Trimming took 1 base from V and 11 from J; bases not matched to a gene: 13. CDR3 length equals 15 residues. Germline-derived CDR1 and CDR2 are LGHDT and YNNKEL (reference sequence). CDR3 loop: CASSQAGQIGSQAFF. CDR3 DNA sequence: TGTGCCAGCAGCCAAGCGGGACAGATCGGATCCCAGGCTTTCTTT.

This clonotype occurred a few times. The V gene is TRBV12-3 or TRBV12-4, the J gene TRBJ2-1; a weak D match, TRBD2 (6 bases). The V end was cut by 5 bases, the J end by 3 bases, with 17 bases between. The CDR3 is 16 amino acids. CDR3 nucleotides: TGTGCCAGCAGTCGTGGAGGGGTAGCAATCTACAATGAGCAGTTCTTC. Translation gives CASSRGGVAIYNEQFF.

The chain recombines TRBV5-8 with TRBJ2-1, with 8 bases lining up with TRBD2. The ends lost 5 bases at V and 0 bases at J; junction bases unmatched: 10. The germline gives CDR1 SGHTS, CDR2 YDEGEE. CDR3 length: 17 residues. The chain's CDR3 is CASRWAASGSSYNEQFF. CDR3 in DNA: TGTGCCAGCAGATGGGCAGCTAGCGGGTCCTCCTACAATGAGCAGTTCTTC. Variable domain in full (rest from reference TRBV5-8 and TRBJ2-1): EAGVTQSPTHLIKTRGQQATLRCSPISGHTSVYWYQQALGLGLQFLLWYDEGEERNRGNFPPRFSGRQFPNYSSELNVNALELEDSALYLCASRWAASGSSYNEQFFGPGTRLTVL.

This clonotype was observed a handful of times. The chain couples TRBV7-2 to TRBJ2-5, with 10 bases that match TRBD2. This CDR3 contains 19 residues. From germline, CDR1 is SGHTA and CDR2 FQGNSA. The junction had 18 bases not matched to a gene; V was cut back by 6 bases and J by 2 bases. The CDR3 here is CASSRLPLAGVSQQETQYF. CDR3 nucleotides: TGTGCCAGCAGTCGCCTCCCTCTAGCGGGAGTGTCGCAACAAGAGACCCAGTACTTC.

V and J are TRBV12-3 or TRBV12-4 and TRBJ2-7, with D uncertain. The length of the CDR3 is 13 residues. Trimming shortened V by 6 bases and J by 2 bases, and 11 bases separated the two germline ends. The CDR3 here is CASSGPTTYEQYV. In DNA, the CDR3 is TGTGCCAGCAGCGGACCTACAACCTACGAGCAGTACGTC.

This clonotype was counted only a few times. V is TRBV7-9 and J is TRBJ2-2, with 7 bases aligning to TRBD2. Trimming at V came to 5 bases and at J to 7 bases, leaving 10 bases not matched to a gene. Per the germline V gene, CDR1 is SEHNR and CDR2 is FQNEAQ (reference sequence). This CDR3 comprises 15 residues. CDR3 coding DNA: TGTGCCAGCAGCAGGTCGGGAGGATTAGGCGGGGAGCTGTTTTTT. Residues: CASSRSGGLGGELFF.

The J gene is TRBJ2-2, the V gene TRBV6-2 or TRBV6-3; TRBD1 might be the D (6 bases). Trimming removed 5 bases from V and 2 bases from J, with 12 bases in between. The CDR3 has 15 amino acids. Germline CDR1 is MNHEY and CDR2 is SVGEGT. CDR3 sequence (DNA): TGTGCCAGCAGTCTCAGAGGGGGAAACACCGGGGAGCTGTTTTTT. Translated, it gives CASSLRGGNTGELFF.

This clonotype turned up a few times. The chain is built from TRBV6-2 or TRBV6-3 and TRBJ2-4; D unresolved. The V gene's germline CDR1 is MNHEY and CDR2 SVGEGT. The CDR3 contains 18 residues. Trimming pared 0 bases from V and 8 bases from J, leaving 23 bases between. The CDR3 loop is CASSYSFRKARTSDIQYF. The CDR3 DNA reads TGTGCCAGCAGTTACTCGTTCCGAAAAGCCAGGACGTCGGACATTCAGTACTTC.

This chain uses TRBV7-3 with TRBJ1-2; D call uncertain. The CDR3 is made up of 16 amino acids. CDR1 is SGHTA and CDR2 is FQGTGA in the germline V gene. V dropped 5 bases and J dropped 6 bases, with 22 bases sitting between them. CDR3 nucleotides: TGTGCCAGCAGCCCCACGGTTGGACTCTCGCGGGATGGCTACACCTTC. It is translated as CASSPTVGLSRDGYTF.